The 18 T cell receptor beta chains given below trace back to one sample, sequenced in a study of cytomegalovirus exposure and HLA in healthy donors. With 60 Vbeta and 13 Jbeta primers, the PCR was carried out. The repertoire was sequenced with immunoSEQ multiplex PCR; TCRdb's copy has only in-frame clones and lacks some. The sample yields roughly 240,000 clones, around 80% seen once. The sequenced sample was PBMCs. The receptors originated from a boy aged 5-17 years in good health and CMV-seronegative.

The chain carries TRBV29-1 and TRBJ1-1, with D hard to call. V lost 4 bases, J lost 0 bases, and 6 bases lay in between. Looked up from germline, CDR1 is SQVTM and CDR2 is ANQGSEA. The length of the CDR3 is 12 residues. The DNA of the CDR3 is TGCAGCGTTGCGGGTGTGAACACTGAAGCTTTCTTT. Its protein is CSVAGVNTEAFF.

The chain combines TRBV4-1 with TRBJ2-7, with 8 bases that match TRBD1. The CDR3 covers 16 residues. V lost 0 bases, J lost 2 bases, and 6 bases stayed unmatched. CDR1 MGHRA and CDR2 YSYEKL come from the germline V gene. CDR3 amino acids: CASSQERRQGTYEQYF. The CDR3 DNA reads TGCGCCAGCAGCCAAGAAAGGAGACAGGGGACCTACGAGCAGTACTTC.

This clone was observed a few times. The junction departs from the called germline gene at one end, perhaps through a read error. The chain couples TRBV6-5 to TRBJ1-1, with TRBD1 matching 12 bases. This CDR3 region has 13 residues. Germline CDR1 and CDR2: MNHEY and SVGAGI. CDR3 sequence (DNA): TGTGCCAGCAGTCGCCAAGGGGGACAGGGGGCTTCCTTT. It codes for CASSRQGGQGASF.

The table lists this clone with a count of one. The V and J genes are TRBV11-3 and TRBJ2-7; perhaps TRBD2 as D (5 bases). The CDR3 contains 13 residues. The germline V gene has CDR1 SGHNT and CDR2 YENEEA. V was trimmed by 5 bases and J by 3 bases, leaving 11 bases between them. CDR3 bases: TGTGCCAGCAGCCCAAGCGGCAGCTACGAGCAGTACTTC. Amino acids: CASSPSGSYEQYF.

The gene calls are TRBV19 and TRBJ1-2; tentative D call: TRBD1 (6 bases). The V gene lost 7 bases and the J gene lost 4 bases, with 10 bases spanning the gap. Germline-derived CDR1 and CDR2 are LNHDA and SQIVND (reference sequence). This CDR3 is built from 12 residues. This CDR3 is CASTGGAYGYTF. The CDR3 coding sequence is TGTGCCAGTACGGGGGGCGCCTATGGCTACACCTTC.

The CDR3 DNA is TGTGCCAGCAGGCTCCCAAATCTAGCGGGGGCAAATGAGCAGTTCTTC. Protein product: CASRLPNLAGANEQFF. V is TRBV11-2 and J is TRBJ2-1; 10 bases fit TRBD2. Germline V gives CDR1 SGHAT, CDR2 FQNNGV. The CDR3 has 16 residues. The junction had 12 bases not matched to a gene; V was cut back by 6 bases and J by 7 bases.

The chain employs TRBV7-6 and TRBJ2-7; the match to TRBD2 covers 7 bases. Germline V gene data show CDR1 as SGHVS and CDR2 as FNYEAQ. The CDR3 is made up of 14 amino acids. After removal of 1 base from V and 6 bases from J, the junction contained 6 bases not matched to a gene. CDR3 in amino acids: CASSLVGGSGEQYF. The DNA for the CDR3 is TGTGCCAGCAGCTTAGTCGGCGGGAGCGGCGAGCAGTACTTC.

V is TRBV19 and J is TRBJ1-5; D gene ambiguous. The CDR3 is 16 amino acids. Germline V gene sequence: CDR1 LNHDA, CDR2 SQIVND (reference sequence). The V gene lost 2 bases and the J gene lost 3 bases, with 14 bases spanning the gap. The CDR3 DNA follows: TGTGCCAGTAGTATATTACGCGGCATTGACAATCAGCCCCAGCATTTT. This translates into CASSILRGIDNQPQHF.

This rearrangement joins TRBV19 to TRBJ2-4; 9 nucleotides match TRBD2. J lost 4 bases, V lost 7 bases, and 5 bases had no gene match. The CDR3 contains 14 residues. Germline CDR1 is LNHDA and CDR2 is SQIVND (reference sequence). The CDR3, as DNA: TGTGCCAGTATGTTGGCGGGAGGGAAAAACATTCAGTACTTC. This encodes CASMLAGGKNIQYF.

This clone was seen a few times. At one of its ends the junction is not consistent with the germline gene, which may arise from a read error. The chain employs TRBV4-1 and TRBJ1-2, with a possible D match to TRBD1 (5 bases). This CDR3 is 14 amino acids long. Germline lookup yields CDR1 MGHRA and CDR2 YSYEKL. The DNA for the CDR3 is TGTGCCAGCAGCCAAGACCCCACGGGGGATGGCTACACCTTC. Translated, it gives CASSQDPTGDGYTF.

The V and J genes are TRBV2 and TRBJ2-5; D perhaps matches TRBD2 (6 bases). Germline V lookup: CDR1 SNHLY, CDR2 FYNNEI. Trimming pared 7 bases from V and 5 bases from J, leaving 20 bases between. This CDR3 is built from 15 residues. The DNA for the CDR3 is TGTGCCAGCACCGCGGTTGGAGGGCCCGGTGAGACCCAGTACTTC. Its translation is CASTAVGGPGETQYF.

Regarding this clone: This is likely a read error, given that the CDR3 carries no conserved phenylalanine or tryptophan at its end. The chain has TRBV14 and TRBJ1-1; the D is unclear. The ends were cut back, 0 bases at V and 4 bases at J, with 9 bases in the middle. Per germline, CDR1 SGHDN and CDR2 FVKESK. This CDR3 comprises 14 residues. The CDR3 is CASSQEMRVTEAFL. DNA of the CDR3: TGTGCCAGCAGCCAAGAGATGAGGGTCACTGAAGCTTTCCTT.

This CDR3 reads CASSGRGGHQETQYF. The DNA of the CDR3 is TGTGCCAGTAGTGGTAGGGGGGGACACCAAGAGACCCAGTACTTC. This sequence joins TRBV19 and TRBJ2-5; tentatively, D is TRBD2 (7 bases). V dropped 5 bases and J dropped 0 bases, with 13 bases sitting between them. Germline assignment: CDR1 LNHDA and CDR2 SQIVND (reference sequence). This CDR3 has 15 amino acids.

As for this clone: At one of its ends the junction is not consistent with the germline gene, which may arise from a read error. The chain recombines TRBV10-1 with TRBJ2-7; 10 bases are a match to TRBD1. Germline CDR1 and CDR2: WNHNN and SYGVQD (reference sequence). CDR3 length equals 13 residues. CDR3 bases: TGCGCCAGCAGTAAGGACAGGGGGAACGAGCAGTGCTTC. Its translation: CASSKDRGNEQCF.

The chain employs TRBV10-3 and TRBJ2-3; D may be TRBD2 (7 bases). This CDR3 is 15 amino acids long. Trimming stripped 5 bases from V and 6 bases from J, with 18 bases between. Germline lookup yields CDR1 ENHRY and CDR2 SYGVKD. DNA for the CDR3: TGTGCCATCAGTAGGGGGGGCTCTCTTACTGATACGCAGTATTTT. Protein: CAISRGGSLTDTQYF.

The chain couples TRBV5-1 to TRBJ2-3, with D possibly TRBD1 on 5 matching bases. This CDR3 is built from 16 residues. Between the trimmed V and J ends, which lost 0 bases and 0 bases, there was a span of 11 bases. Germline-derived CDR1 and CDR2 are SGHRS and YFSETQ. CDR3 residues: CASSLARDRSTDTQYF. In DNA form, the CDR3 reads TGCGCCAGCAGCTTGGCCCGTGACAGAAGCACAGATACGCAGTATTTT.

This clone was found a few times. J is TRBJ1-5 and V is TRBV27; 8 nucleotides match TRBD1. V trimming: 8 bases; J trimming: 0 bases; junction bases outside the gene matches: 9. The germline CDR1 and CDR2 sequences are MNHEY and SMNVEV (reference sequence). CDR3 length: 16 residues. CDR3 sequence: CASSIGTGASNQPQHF. The CDR3 bases are TGTGCCAGCTCGATTGGGACAGGAGCTAGCAATCAGCCCCAGCATTTT.

The chain is built from TRBV19 and TRBJ2-3; weak D call: TRBD1 (7 bases). V was shortened by 1 base and J by 5 bases, with 16 bases between the two germline ends. There are 16 residues in the CDR3. Per germline, CDR1 LNHDA and CDR2 SQIVND (reference sequence). In nucleotides, the CDR3 is TGTGCCAGTAGTATAGCGGCAGGGGGGAATATAGATACGCAGTATTTT. Its protein product is CASSIAAGGNIDTQYF. The entire variable domain, with the rest obtained from reference TRBV19 and TRBJ2-3, is as follows: DGGITQSPKYLFRKEGQNVTLSCEQNLNHDAMYWYRQDPGQGLRLIYYSQIVNDFQKGDIAEGYSVSREKKESFPLTVTSAQKNPTAFYLCASSIAAGGNIDTQYFGPGTRLTVL.